This is a list of T cell receptor beta chains from one sample in a study of OX40 agonist ivuxolimab in advanced cancers. Assay: immunoSEQ multiplex PCR; the TCRdb copy retains only in-frame clones and omits some. The sample has fewer than 100,000 clones, more than 70% seen once. The sample in question was CD4+ or CD8+ T cells sorted from blood, obtained in a trial of the OX40 agonist ivuxolimab. All receptors come from an adult with an advanced solid tumor such as melanoma, head and neck, liver or kidney cancer. The conserved cysteine and the conserved F or W are not part of the CDR3 here. The D gene is left open where the match is weak.

V gene,J gene,D gene,CDR3 protein
TRBV7-9,TRBJ1-2,NA,ASSRAGGDYGYT
TRBV28,TRBJ2-7,TRBD2,ASSFRLAGAEQY
TRBV9,TRBJ2-7,TRBD2,ASSVGLAESYEQY
TRBV7-9,TRBJ2-3,NA,ASSKDRGTDTQY
TRBV4-2,TRBJ2-7,TRBD1,ASSLSSGTGNYEQY
TRBV5-1,TRBJ2-1,TRBD2,ASSLKAGAVYNEQF
TRBV5-1,TRBJ1-3,NA,ASSLSPSSDSGNTIY
TRBV5-6,TRBJ2-7,NA,ASTLSPFGSYEQY
TRBV6-6,TRBJ2-7,NA,ASSYSWAGRYEQY
TRBV28,TRBJ1-2,NA,ASSSPGDPADYGYT
TRBV6-1,TRBJ2-7,NA,ASSEFYEQY
TRBV6-6,TRBJ2-7,TRBD2,ASSPGGTNEQY
TRBV4-1,TRBJ1-2,NA,ASSPYGAGPNYGYT
TRBV5-8,TRBJ1-1,NA,ASSLVDSWRGTEAF
TRBV11-2,TRBJ2-5,NA,ASSTTVEETQY
TRBV5-1,TRBJ2-2,NA,ASTIAGTGELF
TRBV6-1,TRBJ2-7,NA,ASSEGQSWDEQY
TRBV11-2,TRBJ1-1,NA,ASSLRQNTEAF
TRBV9,TRBJ2-1,NA,ASSYYNEQF
TRBV29-1,TRBJ2-5,NA,SGSRGGETQY
TRBV4-1,TRBJ1-1,NA,ASSLGSNTEAF
TRBV11-2,TRBJ2-1,NA,ASSFLALSSYNEQF
TRBV5-1,TRBJ2-3,TRBD2,ASSLSLAGDTDTQY
TRBV27,TRBJ2-1,NA,ASSLYRNNEQF
TRBV11-2,TRBJ1-4,TRBD1,ASSSVRVGQGGEKLF
TRBV11-1,TRBJ2-1,NA,ASSLGGGDEQF
TRBV18,TRBJ1-3,NA,ASSSWVLSSGNTIY
TRBV28,TRBJ1-2,TRBD1,ASSPGDRDSYGYT
TRBV10-1,TRBJ2-1,NA,ASSRSQEGEQF
TRBV5-8,NA,NA,ASSLRDGYSYEQY
TRBV6-5,TRBJ2-7,TRBD1,ASSSTGQGFHEQY
TRBV4-2,TRBJ2-7,NA,ASRQYEQY
TRBV4-2,TRBJ1-5,NA,ASSQEIYSNQPQH
TRBV5-6,TRBJ2-3,TRBD2,AGGLAGTDTQY
TRBV28,TRBJ1-3,NA,ASSFPTGTIY